This paragraph covers one T cell receptor (beta chain) sequence. Antigen unknown. The record originates from a study of identical twins. Study-wide points: It was possible that invariant MAIT and iNKT cells partly confounded the zero-insertion analyses. Beta out-of-frame sequences showed weaker excess sharing between twins. Conclusions were based on cross-sectional statistical analysis, without following the same donors. Insertions were fewer in abundant cord blood beta clonotypes, whereas memory repertoires showed none of this pattern.

One entry per CDR3 protein results from TCRdb running MiXCR on the 5' RACE reads. The sample lists more than 400,000 distinct CDR3 sequences, 12% to 15% occurring once. The data also belong to a second study, concerning yellow fever vaccine responses in identical twins.

The sample comprised CD4+ T cells sorted from blood. The TCR originated in a woman between 18 and 29 years old in good health.

CDR3 loop: CASSPPSGAPYEQYV. The CDR3, as DNA: TGTGCCAGCTCACCACCATCCGGGGCTCCCTACGAGCAGTACGTC. The chain carries TRBV18 and TRBJ2-7; TRBD1 or TRBD2 may be the D gene (5 bases each). Germline V gene lookup returns CDR1 KGHSH and CDR2 LQKENI. The V and J ends lost 0 bases and 2 bases respectively, with 11 bases between them. The CDR3 runs 15 residues.